This T cell receptor (beta chain) was identified in a study of cytomegalovirus exposure and HLA in healthy donors. Primers for the PCR totalled 60 Vbeta and 13 Jbeta. Original methodology: It was a later analysis that counted 83 million or so unique TCR beta chains, of which some 9.9 million were shared. Generated by immunoSEQ multiplex PCR, the TCRdb table keeps only in-frame clones and is missing some. That table supplies the V and J calls and clone size; D and trimming were determined from the DNA. This repertoire shows 200,000 to 250,000 clones, around 85% found once; its top ten account for 1.3%. Germline V gene lookup returns CDR1 SQVTM and CDR2 ANQGSEA. The CDR3 covers 15 residues. The germline V and J ends were trimmed by 0 bases and 0 bases, with 10 bases remaining between them. General study findings and limits: Diagnosis of cytomegalovirus status made by the classifier reportedly showed high specificity and sensitivity. Later, TCR association rates were found to vary by HLA locus, highest for DRB1 and lowest for HLA-C.

Worth noting for this clone: Its target is not known.

The TCR originated in a human donor in good health. This chain uses TRBV29-1 with TRBJ2-3; unclear D gene. Sequenced material: PBMCs. CDR3 amino acids: CSVEETFASTDTQYF. The DNA for the CDR3 is TGCAGCGTTGAAGAGACTTTTGCTAGCACAGATACGCAGTATTTT.